Below are 28 T cell receptor beta chains sequenced from a single sample in a study of cytomegalovirus exposure and HLA in healthy donors. Amplification used 60 Vbeta primers and 13 Jbeta primers. Clones were sequenced by immunoSEQ multiplex PCR, and TCRdb holds only the in-frame ones, with some missing. The profile shows roughly 130,000 clones, approximately 86% of them singletons. The specimen sequenced was PBMCs. The receptors were sampled from a woman aged 40 to 49 in good health and CMV-seronegative.

The V call is TRBV27, the J call TRBJ1-5; 8 nucleotides align to TRBD1. V lost 4 bases and J lost 2; bases outside the gene matches: 4. The CDR3 runs to 15 residues. CDR1 and CDR2 from the germline V gene are MNHEY and SMNVEV (reference sequence). CDR3 nucleotide sequence: TGTGCCAGCAGTTCTCAGGGGGCCGGCAATCAGCCCCAGCATTTT. It is translated as CASSSQGAGNQPQHF.

This clone appeared once. The genes are TRBV19 and TRBJ1-2; no clear D gene. Germline assignment: CDR1 LNHDA and CDR2 SQIVND (reference sequence). The CDR3 loop spans 12 amino acids. V lost 3 bases, J lost 8 bases, and 10 bases lay in between. CDR3 sequence reads: CASSIQTVGYTF. The CDR3 nucleotides read TGTGCCAGTAGTATCCAAACGGTGGGCTACACCTTC.

The genes are TRBV28 and TRBJ1-1, with D hard to call. The CDR3 spans 16 residues. Per the germline V gene, CDR1 is MDHEN and CDR2 is SYDVKM. Trimming removed 3 bases at V and 3 bases at J, with 17 bases between. The CDR3 nucleotides read TGTGCCAGCAGTTTCGGCGGAGTTTACGTGGACACTGAAGCTTTCTTT. Its protein product is CASSFGGVYVDTEAFF.

The chain recombines TRBV7-6 with TRBJ2-2; tentative D call: TRBD1 (5 bases). This CDR3 is 13 amino acids long. Germline V gene sequence: CDR1 SGHVS, CDR2 FNYEAQ. The V end lost 2 bases, the J end lost 6 bases, and 7 bases lay between the germline ends. The CDR3 sequence: CASSLTGPGELFF. CDR3 coding DNA: TGTGCCAGCAGCTTAACAGGTCCCGGGGAGCTGTTTTTT. The complete variable domain, with remaining parts taken from reference TRBV7-6 and TRBJ2-2, reads GAGVSQSPRYKVTKRGQDVALRCDPISGHVSLYWYRQALGQGPEFLTYFNYEAQQDKSGLPNDRFSAERPEGSISTLTIQRTEQRDSAMYRCASSLTGPGELFFGEGSRLTVL.

The genes are TRBV7-2 and TRBJ2-7; TRBD2 aligns across 9 bases. With V trimmed by 5 bases and J by 4 bases, 9 bases remained unmatched. This CDR3 has 15 amino acids. The germline V gene has CDR1 SGHTA and CDR2 FQGNSA. The CDR3 DNA follows: TGTGCCAGCAGCGCACGGAGCGGGAGGACGTACGAGCAGTACTTC. As protein: CASSARSGRTYEQYF.

The chain carries TRBV6-5 and TRBJ1-4, with 7 bases identical to TRBD1. V trimming: 7 bases; J trimming: 2 bases; junction bases outside the gene matches: 7. CDR1 is MNHEY, CDR2 SVGAGI, per germline. CDR3 length: 15 amino acids. CDR3 sequence (DNA): TGTGCCAGCACCCCCGGAGGGGGCACTAATGAAAAACTGTTTTTT. Its translation: CASTPGGGTNEKLFF.

The CDR3 loop reads CASIKRGWLYNEQFF. The CDR3 DNA is TGTGCCAGCATTAAACGGGGGTGGCTGTACAATGAGCAGTTCTTC. V usage is TRBV6-5 and J usage is TRBJ2-1, with D perhaps TRBD2 (6 bases). Looked up from germline, CDR1 is MNHEY and CDR2 is SVGAGI. V gave up 7 bases and J gave up 4 bases, with 17 bases separating them. CDR3 length: 15 residues.

This chain joins TRBV11-1 and TRBJ1-1; TRBD1 matches at 7 bases. Germline V gene lookup returns CDR1 SGHAT and CDR2 FQDESV (reference sequence). The CDR3 totals 12 residues. Losses at the gene ends were 5 bases for V and 9 bases for J; bases not matched to a gene: 6. In DNA, the CDR3 is TGTGCCAGCAGCAGTGACAGGGACAAAGCTTTCTTT. Protein: CASSSDRDKAFF.

The chain combines TRBV7-2 with TRBJ2-2; 12 nucleotides line up with TRBD1. J gave up 7 bases and V 2 bases, and 5 bases lay outside the gene matches. The CDR3 spans 16 residues. Germline CDR1 is SGHTA and CDR2 is FQGNSA. The CDR3 sequence is CASSLLGTGGVGELFF. As DNA, the CDR3 is TGTGCCAGCAGCTTATTAGGGACAGGGGGCGTCGGGGAGCTGTTTTTT.

The V call is TRBV7-9, the J call TRBJ2-7, with TRBD2 identical over 9 bases. V lost 5 bases to trimming and J lost 3 bases; unmatched junction nucleotides: 14. This CDR3 comprises 17 residues. Germline CDR1 SEHNR, CDR2 FQNEAQ (reference sequence). The CDR3, as DNA: TGTGCCAGCAGCCCCTACTTAGCGGGAGTCAAAAACTACGAGCAGTACTTC. Translating it yields CASSPYLAGVKNYEQYF.

The CDR3 bases are TGTGCCAGCAGCTTAACGCAGGGGGCTGGCACTGAAGCTTTCTTT. This gives the protein CASSLTQGAGTEAFF. The chain is built from TRBV7-9 and TRBJ1-1; 8 positions match TRBD1. This CDR3 has 15 residues. V was clipped by 2 bases and J by 4 bases; unmatched bases: 6. Per the germline V gene, CDR1 is SEHNR and CDR2 is FQNEAQ (reference sequence).

This chain connects TRBV29-1 to TRBJ2-2, with a tentative D call TRBD1 (5 bases). Trimming left V 6 bases short and J 6 bases short, with 8 bases between. From germline, CDR1 is SQVTM and CDR2 ANQGSEA. The length of the CDR3 is 11 residues. This CDR3 is CSVPGPGELFF. The CDR3 nucleotides read TGCAGCGTCCCAGGGCCCGGGGAGCTGTTTTTT.

The genes are TRBV27 and TRBJ2-1; no reliable D call. CDR3 length: 13 residues. Germline CDR1 reads MNHEY; CDR2 reads SMNVEV (reference sequence). V lost 2 bases to trimming and J lost 5 bases, with 7 bases between them. The CDR3 spells CASSLHRDNEQFF. In DNA form, the CDR3 reads TGTGCCAGCAGTTTACACAGAGACAATGAGCAGTTCTTC.

The V call is TRBV5-4, the J call TRBJ2-2; tentative D call: TRBD2 (6 bases). The germline gives CDR1 SGHNT, CDR2 YYREEE (reference sequence). The CDR3 spans 16 residues. V dropped 2 bases and J dropped 2 bases, with 13 bases sitting between them. CDR3 coding DNA: TGTGCCAGCAGCTTCGGTAGCGGAGCTAACACCGGGGAGCTGTTTTTT. As protein: CASSFGSGANTGELFF.

This chain links TRBV6-5 with TRBJ1-1; 7 bases are shared with TRBD1. Germline V CDR1 and CDR2: MNHEY, SVGAGI. After removal of 2 bases from V and 6 bases from J, the junction contained 6 bases not matched to a gene. The CDR3 has 14 amino acids. CDR3 coding DNA: TGTGCCAGCAGTTACGGTAGGGGGCGCGCTGAAGCTTTCTTT. It is translated as CASSYGRGRAEAFF.

The chain uses TRBV6-1 and TRBJ2-7; 7 positions agree with TRBD1. The length of the CDR3 is 13 residues. Germline-derived CDR1 and CDR2 are MNHNS and SASEGT. The junction had 8 bases not matched to a gene; V was cut back by 10 bases and J by 2 bases. This chain's CDR3 is CATNDREPYEQYF. The DNA for the CDR3 is TGTGCCACCAACGACAGGGAACCCTACGAGCAGTACTTC.

The chain employs TRBV28 and TRBJ1-5; TRBD1 aligns across 10 bases. Germline-derived CDR1 and CDR2 are MDHEN and SYDVKM. There are 18 residues in the CDR3. V trimming: 3 bases; J trimming: 7 bases; junction bases outside the gene matches: 15. The CDR3 DNA sequence: TGTGCCAGCAGTTTCTCTCCCTCGACAGGGGGCTTTTGGCAGCCCCAGCATTTT. This translates into CASSFSPSTGGFWQPQHF.

A note on this clone: Relative to the germline gene, one junction end is altered; a read error may explain this. The DNA of the CDR3 is TGTGCCAGCAATGAACGAGGGGCTGCGGGATACAATGAGCAGTTCTTC. Translation: CASNERGAAGYNEQFF. This chain joins TRBV6-1 and TRBJ2-1, with D perhaps TRBD2 (6 bases). The CDR3 totals 16 residues. Germline CDR1 is MNHNS and CDR2 is SASEGT.

This clone was picked up one time. J is TRBJ2-7 and V is TRBV5-1; TRBD1 matches 9 bases. The length of the CDR3 is 13 residues. Germline V gene sequence: CDR1 SGHRS, CDR2 YFSETQ. V was pared by 3 bases and J by 6 bases, with 4 bases of the junction left unmatched. The CDR3: CASSSGQGCEQYF. The CDR3 DNA is TGCGCCAGCAGCTCGGGACAGGGCTGCGAGCAGTACTTC. The full variable domain, its missing parts supplied by reference TRBV5-1 and TRBJ2-7, is KAGVTQTPRYLIKTRGQQVTLSCSPISGHRSVSWYQQTPGQGLQFLFEYFSETQRNKGNFPGRFSGRQFSNSRSEMNVSTLELGDSALYLCASSSGQGCEQYFGPGTRLTVT.

CDR3: CASAGGGSLYEQYF. The CDR3, as DNA: TGTGCCAGCGCCGGGGGGGGCAGCCTCTACGAGCAGTACTTC. The chain recombines TRBV2 with TRBJ2-7, with 8 bases that match TRBD2. Germline V gene lookup returns CDR1 SNHLY and CDR2 FYNNEI. The CDR3 runs 14 residues. V shed 8 bases, J shed 3 bases, and the junction held 9 bases outside the gene matches.

The chain carries TRBV7-2 and TRBJ2-1, with 11 bases lining up with TRBD2. Per the germline V gene, CDR1 is SGHTA and CDR2 is FQGNSA. The length of the CDR3 is 16 residues. Germline trimming cut 4 bases from V and 2 bases from J; bases unmatched to any gene: 4. The DNA of the CDR3 is TGTGCCAGCAGCTCCGGGACTAGCGGTACCTACAATGAGCAGTTCTTC. Translating it yields CASSSGTSGTYNEQFF.

The CDR3, as DNA: TGTGCCAGCTCACCACCCGGGACTAGCGGGAGGGGCGAGCAGTACTTC. Its protein is CASSPPGTSGRGEQYF. This chain links TRBV18 with TRBJ2-5; 16 nucleotides agree with TRBD2. The DNA end is more similar to TRBJ2-7, so the J call may be wrong. The germline V gene encodes CDR1 KGHSH and CDR2 LQKENI. The CDR3 covers 16 residues.

The genes are TRBV28 and TRBJ2-1; 7 nucleotides match TRBD1. The length of the CDR3 is 15 residues. J was trimmed by 0 bases and V by 5 bases; bases with no gene match: 4. The germline CDR1 and CDR2 sequences are MDHEN and SYDVKM. CDR3 bases: TGTGCCAGCAGTCCACCAGGGGGCTCCTACAATGAGCAGTTCTTC. It encodes CASSPPGGSYNEQFF.

The count of this clone is one. The rearrangement uses TRBV2 and TRBJ1-5, with D possibly matching TRBD1 (6 bases). The length of the CDR3 is 15 residues. V gave up 5 bases and J gave up 5 bases, with 16 bases separating them. CDR1 is SNHLY and CDR2 is FYNNEI in the germline V gene. Written as DNA, the CDR3 is TGTGCCAGCAGTAGAGGAGGGGGGGAGGATCAGCCCCAGCATTTT. It specifies CASSRGGGEDQPQHF.

This chain links TRBV2 with TRBJ2-5; D possibly corresponds to TRBD2 (6 bases). This CDR3 is built from 12 residues. Per the germline V gene, CDR1 is SNHLY and CDR2 is FYNNEI. Deletions cut 7 bases from V and 5 bases from J, with 11 bases between. The CDR3 DNA follows: TGTGCCAGCACCTCCGGAGGGGAGACCCAGTACTTC. It translates to CASTSGGETQYF.

The gene calls are TRBV5-4 and TRBJ2-1; perhaps TRBD2 as D (6 bases). CDR3 size: 14 residues. Germline V lookup: CDR1 SGHNT, CDR2 YYREEE (reference sequence). V gave up 4 bases and J gave up 2 bases, with 10 bases separating them. The CDR3 loop is CASSESGAYNEQFF. CDR3 sequence (DNA): TGTGCCAGCAGCGAGTCGGGGGCCTACAATGAGCAGTTCTTC.

The rearrangement joins TRBV18 to TRBJ1-2; D call uncertain. Germline values: CDR1 KGHSH, CDR2 LQKENI. V lost 1 base to trimming and J lost 8 bases, with 17 bases between them. This CDR3 is built from 15 residues. Here the CDR3 DNA reads TGTGCCAGCTCACCACAGGTACTCCGGGAGGAGGGCTACACCTTC. It specifies CASSPQVLREEGYTF. Variable domain in full (rest from reference TRBV18 and TRBJ1-2): NAGVMQNPRHLVRRRGQEARLRCSPMKGHSHVYWYRQLPEEGLKFMVYLQKENIIDESGMPKERFSAEFPKEGPSILRIQQVVRGDSAAYFCASSPQVLREEGYTFGSGTRLTVV.

This chain uses TRBV5-6 with TRBJ1-2; D ambiguous. CDR1 and CDR2 from the germline V gene are SGHDT and YYEEEE. The CDR3 spans 12 residues. Deletions cut 1 base from V and 6 bases from J, with 7 bases between. The CDR3 region has the DNA TGTGCCAGCAGCTTGTTGCGTGATGGCTACACCTTC. The encoded protein is CASSLLRDGYTF.